This passage covers 32 T cell receptor beta chains from one sample sequenced in a study of CD8+ T cells in alopecia areata. After isolation, RNA underwent reverse transcription to generate cDNA as the sequencing template. Here immunoSEQ multiplex PCR was the method, and the copy in TCRdb shows in-frame clones only, minus some. The repertoire has roughly 250,000 clones, 67% of them found once; the top ten carry more than 0.95%. The sequences come from CD4+ T cells sorted from blood, collected at week 0. These receptors were collected from a human donor with alopecia areata.

The genes are TRBV18 and TRBJ2-7, with D possibly called TRBD1 or TRBD2 (5 bases each). Germline assignment: CDR1 KGHSH and CDR2 LQKENI. The CDR3 totals 15 residues. V lost 4 bases to trimming and J lost 1 base, with 14 bases between them. The CDR3: CASSLRDGASYEQYF. CDR3 DNA: TGTGCCAGCTCACTCAGGGACGGGGCTTCCTACGAGCAGTACTTC. The full variable domain, with the rest looked up from reference TRBV18 and TRBJ2-7, is NAGVMQNPRHLVRRRGQEARLRCSPMKGHSHVYWYRQLPEEGLKFMVYLQKENIIDESGMPKERFSAEFPKEGPSILRIQQVVRGDSAAYFCASSLRDGASYEQYFGPGTRLTVT.

This clone was seen more than once but under ten times. This rearrangement joins TRBV7-2 to TRBJ2-7; perhaps TRBD1 as D (5 bases). This CDR3 contains 12 residues. Between the trimmed V and J ends, which lost 4 bases and 12 bases, there was a span of 16 bases. Germline lookup yields CDR1 SGHTA and CDR2 FQGNSA. CDR3 bases: TGTGCCAGCAGCTCGCCGGGCCTAGGGGTGTACTTC. Amino acid sequence: CASSSPGLGVYF.

The V call is TRBV15, the J call TRBJ1-2; D call uncertain. The CDR3 has 15 residues. Germline-derived CDR1 and CDR2 are LNHNV and YYDKDF (reference sequence). The V and J ends lost 0 bases and 2 bases respectively, with 10 bases between them. The CDR3: CATSRDTAPNYGYTF. CDR3 sequence (DNA): TGTGCCACCAGCAGAGATACAGCGCCGAACTATGGCTACACCTTC.

Written as DNA, the CDR3 is TGTGCCAGCGGGGTGGGGACTAGCGGCACCACAGATACGCAGTATTTT. It codes for CASGVGTSGTTDTQYF. The V call is TRBV11-2, the J call TRBJ2-3; 11 bases match TRBD2. Unmatched junction bases numbered 9, after V lost 8 bases and J lost 2 bases. The germline CDR1 and CDR2 sequences are SGHAT and FQNNGV. CDR3 length equals 16 residues.

The CDR3 nucleotides read TGTGCCAGCAGCTTGGTTGGGGACAATCAGCCCCAGCATTTT. It encodes CASSLVGDNQPQHF. V gene TRBV5-6 combines with J gene TRBJ1-5; no firm D call. Germline values: CDR1 SGHDT, CDR2 YYEEEE. This CDR3 has 14 residues. V lost 0 bases and J 3 bases, leaving 7 bases between the germline ends.

The CDR3: CASTRLRNTEAFF. The CDR3 coding sequence is TGTGCCAGCACCCGCTTGAGAAACACTGAAGCTTTCTTT. The rearrangement joins TRBV6-5 to TRBJ1-1; D gene uncertain. Trimming took off 7 bases at V and 2 bases at J, with 11 bases between the two ends. The length of the CDR3 is 13 residues. Germline-derived CDR1 and CDR2 are MNHEY and SVGAGI.

This clone appeared many times. The genes are TRBV7-9 and TRBJ2-1; a possible D gene is TRBD2 (5 bases). The CDR3 is 13 amino acids. Germline values: CDR1 SEHNR, CDR2 FQNEAQ (reference sequence). Trimming removed 3 bases from V and 3 bases from J, with 6 bases in between. The CDR3 region is CASSFRDYNEQFF. CDR3 bases: TGTGCCAGCAGCTTTCGGGACTACAATGAGCAGTTCTTC.

The rearrangement links TRBV30 to TRBJ2-1; TRBD1 matches at 7 bases. This CDR3 contains 15 residues. CDR1 and CDR2 (germline): GTSNPN, SVGIG (reference sequence). Trimming cost V 2 bases and J 2 bases; bases outside gene matches: 6. CDR3 sequence reads: CAWSLTGLAYNEQFF. The CDR3, as DNA: TGTGCCTGGAGTCTGACAGGGCTCGCCTACAATGAGCAGTTCTTC.

For this clone: Other DNA sequences within the sample encode an identical CDR3. The chain joins TRBV29-1 to TRBJ2-5; D gene ambiguous. CDR1 and CDR2 from the germline V gene are SQVTM and ANQGSEA. With 4 bases removed from V and 2 bases from J, the gap between germline ends came to 8 bases. The CDR3 loop spans 12 amino acids. As DNA, the CDR3 is TGCAGCGTTGTCCCGGGTCAAGAGACCCAGTACTTC. It translates to CSVVPGQETQYF.

The chain recombines TRBV4-3 with TRBJ1-1; D is uncertain. This CDR3 is built from 16 residues. V lost 2 bases and J lost 1, with 14 bases in between. Germline lookup yields CDR1 LGHNA and CDR2 YSLEER. The CDR3 here is CASSQWGLRSNTEAFF. The CDR3 coding sequence is TGCGCCAGCAGCCAATGGGGTTTGAGGTCGAACACTGAAGCTTTCTTT.

This clone has just a few counts. The V and J genes are TRBV7-9 and TRBJ2-5, with D perhaps matching TRBD1 (7 bases). V dropped 4 bases and J dropped 5 bases, with 14 bases sitting between them. CDR3 length: 14 amino acids. Germline V gene sequence: CDR1 SEHNR, CDR2 FQNEAQ (reference sequence). CDR3 bases: TGTGCCAGCAGCTCTGCAGGGGGGTTGGAGACCCAGTACTTC. It translates to CASSSAGGLETQYF.

This chain uses TRBV2 with TRBJ2-7; 8 bases map to TRBD2. The CDR3 has 14 residues. The germline V gene has CDR1 SNHLY and CDR2 FYNNEI. The V segment lost 5 bases and the J segment 3 bases; nucleotides outside the gene matches: 6. The CDR3 nucleotides are TGTGCCAGCAGTCCCCCGGGGGGGCTCTACGAGCAGTACTTC. Translation gives CASSPPGGLYEQYF. Together with reference TRBV2 and TRBJ2-7, the CDR3 gives the full variable domain: EPEVTQTPSHQVTQMGQEVILRCVPISNHLYFYWYRQILGQKVEFLVSFYNNEISEKSEIFDDQFSVERPDGSNFTLKIRSTKLEDSAMYFCASSPPGGLYEQYFGPGTRLTVT.

J is TRBJ1-5 and V is TRBV15; D is uncertain. V was clipped by 1 base and J by 6 bases, with 4 bases between them. The CDR3 is 12 amino acids. Germline CDR1 and CDR2: LNHNV and YYDKDF (reference sequence). The CDR3 protein is CATSRVGQPQHF. CDR3 sequence (DNA): TGTGCCACCAGCAGAGTTGGTCAGCCCCAGCATTTT.

The chain is built from TRBV25-1 and TRBJ2-3; TRBD1 agrees at 9 bases. V was clipped by 5 bases and J by 1 base; unmatched bases: 7. The CDR3 consists of 16 residues. Germline V gives CDR1 MGHDK, CDR2 SYGVNS. CDR3: CASSPPRTGGTDTQYF. The CDR3 nucleotides are TGTGCCAGCAGTCCCCCCCGGACAGGGGGCACAGATACGCAGTATTTT. Complete variable domain (other parts from reference TRBV25-1 and TRBJ2-3): EADIYQTPRYLVIGTGKKITLECSQTMGHDKMYWYQQDPGMELHLIHYSYGVNSTEKGDLSSESTVSRIRTEHFPLTLESARPSHTSQYLCASSPPRTGGTDTQYFGPGTRLTVL.

Note on this clone: Other DNA sequences in the sample encode the same CDR3. The chain recombines TRBV7-2 with TRBJ2-7; D gene uncertain. V lost 5 bases, J lost 2 bases, and 4 bases lay in between. Germline V gene sequence: CDR1 SGHTA, CDR2 FQGNSA. This CDR3 is 11 amino acids long. The CDR3 DNA follows: TGTGCCAGCAGCCCTGCCTACGAGCAGTACTTC. The encoded protein is CASSPAYEQYF.

The chain joins TRBV29-1 to TRBJ2-5, with unresolved D. This CDR3 comprises 12 residues. Trimming removed 1 base at V and 5 bases at J, with 8 bases between. Per germline, CDR1 SQVTM and CDR2 ANQGSEA. DNA of the CDR3: TGCAGCGTTGAAGTAGGGCGGGAGACCCAGTACTTC. Protein sequence: CSVEVGRETQYF.

The V and J genes are TRBV7-9 and TRBJ2-5, with D perhaps TRBD2 (6 bases). V was clipped by 2 bases and J by 2 bases, with 9 bases between them. The CDR3 length is 14 residues. Germline V gene lookup returns CDR1 SEHNR and CDR2 FQNEAQ (reference sequence). CDR3 region: CASSLTGGQETQYF. The DNA for the CDR3 is TGTGCCAGCAGCTTAACCGGGGGACAAGAGACCCAGTACTTC.

This sequence joins TRBV7-9 and TRBJ2-1; possible D gene TRBD2, 7 bases. Germline V lookup: CDR1 SEHNR, CDR2 FQNEAQ (reference sequence). The CDR3 is made up of 17 amino acids. V dropped 5 bases and J dropped 4 bases, with 21 bases sitting between them. CDR3 nucleotides: TGTGCCAGCAGCCCCCGTCCGGGGGGCCCTACTTACAATGAGCAGTTCTTC. As protein: CASSPRPGGPTYNEQFF.

V and J are TRBV23-1 and TRBJ1-2; 9 bases align to TRBD1. TRBV23-1 is placed among ORFs of uncertain function. The V and J ends lost 0 bases and 8 bases, in that order; junction bases with no gene match: 13. CDR3 length equals 17 residues. The chain's CDR3 is CASSQSDVWGDRAGYTF. In nucleotides, the CDR3 is TGCGCCAGCAGTCAATCGGACGTCTGGGGGGACAGGGCGGGCTACACCTTC.

The J gene is TRBJ2-3, the V gene TRBV5-1; TRBD2 is a possible D gene (5 bases). The CDR3 contains 11 residues. CDR1 is SGHRS, CDR2 YFSETQ, per germline. Trimming removed 7 bases at V and 9 bases at J, with 12 bases between. The CDR3 sequence is CASGVLVTQYF. The DNA for the CDR3 is TGCGCCAGCGGGGTACTAGTCACGCAGTATTTT.

The chain has TRBV6-5 and TRBJ1-3; D remains unclear. The CDR3 loop spans 16 amino acids. Germline V gives CDR1 MNHEY, CDR2 SVGAGI. V lost 2 bases, J lost 0 bases, and 11 bases lay in between. The CDR3 DNA is TGTGCCAGCAGTTACGCACAGCCCTCCTCTGGAAACACCATATATTTT. It specifies CASSYAQPSSGNTIYF.

This clone appeared once. The genes are TRBV15 and TRBJ2-2; D not certain. The CDR3 is made up of 13 amino acids. CDR1 is LNHNV, CDR2 YYDKDF, per germline (reference sequence). V was clipped by 1 base and J by 5 bases, with 5 bases between them. The CDR3 reads CATSRGLTGELFF. CDR3 bases: TGTGCCACCAGCAGAGGCCTAACCGGGGAGCTGTTTTTT.

The chain carries TRBV5-4 and TRBJ2-5, with D perhaps matching TRBD2 (5 bases). Trimming shortened V by 4 bases and J by 2 bases, and 12 bases separated the two germline ends. The CDR3 has 14 residues. Germline assignment: CDR1 SGHNT and CDR2 YYREEE (reference sequence). The CDR3 DNA reads as TGTGCCAGCAGCCCCAGGCGGAGGCAAGAGACCCAGTACTTC. Encoded protein: CASSPRRRQETQYF.

This clone occurred once. This chain's CDR3 is CAWSGGASNQPQHF. CDR3 DNA sequence: TGTGCCTGGAGTGGGGGGGCAAGCAATCAGCCCCAGCATTTT. V and J are TRBV30 and TRBJ1-5; D possibly corresponds to TRBD1 (6 bases). The CDR3 spans 14 residues. Trimming left V 1 base short and J 1 base short, with 8 bases between. CDR1 is GTSNPN, CDR2 SVGIG, per germline (reference sequence).

This clone came up once. The chain carries TRBV4-1 and TRBJ1-5; possibly TRBD1 for D (5 bases). The CDR3 loop spans 15 amino acids. From germline, CDR1 is MGHRA and CDR2 YSYEKL. V dropped 3 bases and J dropped 5 bases, with 14 bases sitting between them. As DNA, the CDR3 is TGCGCCAGCAGCCAGGCTGGGCGGGGCCATCAGCCCCAGCATTTT. Its translation is CASSQAGRGHQPQHF.

This clone was counted a few times. This sequence joins TRBV6-5 and TRBJ1-5, with D hard to call. The V gene lost 11 bases and the J gene lost 0 bases, with 11 bases spanning the gap. This CDR3 region has 13 residues. The germline V gene has CDR1 MNHEY and CDR2 SVGAGI. The CDR3 DNA reads TGTGCCTCGAAAAGGGATAGCAATCAGCCCCAGCATTTT. Its protein product is CASKRDSNQPQHF.

This rearrangement joins TRBV29-1 to TRBJ2-7; TRBD1 matches 10 bases. The CDR3 is made up of 14 amino acids. CDR1 and CDR2 (germline): SQVTM, ANQGSEA. Unmatched junction bases numbered 9, after V lost 7 bases and J lost 3 bases. As DNA, the CDR3 is TGCAGCGCCGTGGGACAGGGGAAAGGCTACGAGCAGTACTTC. It encodes CSAVGQGKGYEQYF.

This clone has only a few counts. V gene TRBV4-3 combines with J gene TRBJ2-7; D unresolved. Trimming took off 1 base at V and 0 bases at J, with 7 bases between the two ends. Germline CDR1 LGHNA, CDR2 YSLEER. This CDR3 spans 14 amino acids. The CDR3 nucleotides read TGCGCCAGCAGCCAAGCGTACGGCTCCTACGAGCAGTACTTC. Encoded protein: CASSQAYGSYEQYF.

This clone was recorded only once. The chain combines TRBV30 with TRBJ1-5; 7 nucleotides match TRBD1. The CDR3 contains 15 residues. The germline V gene has CDR1 GTSNPN and CDR2 SVGIG (reference sequence). V lost 3 bases and J lost 0; bases outside the gene matches: 5. The CDR3 here is CAWSAGTASNQPQHF. The CDR3 DNA is TGTGCCTGGAGCGCCGGGACAGCTAGCAATCAGCCCCAGCATTTT.

The genes are TRBV5-1 and TRBJ2-1; 8 nucleotides match TRBD1. V lost 4 bases, J lost 5 bases, and 8 bases stayed unmatched. Germline V gene lookup returns CDR1 SGHRS and CDR2 YFSETQ. The CDR3 is 15 residues long. CDR3 sequence (DNA): TGCGCCAGCAGCCCGCAGGGGGCTCTGAACAATGAGCAGTTCTTC. This sequence encodes CASSPQGALNNEQFF.

The chain has TRBV9 and TRBJ2-3, with D hard to call. The germline V and J ends were trimmed by 6 bases and 2 bases, with 13 bases remaining between them. CDR1 is SGDLS and CDR2 is YYNGEE in the germline V gene. This CDR3 is built from 14 residues. The CDR3 region is CASNLDVSTDTQYF. CDR3 sequence (DNA): TGTGCCAGCAACCTGGACGTATCCACAGATACGCAGTATTTT.

The gene calls are TRBV2 and TRBJ2-7; 7 positions match TRBD1. This CDR3 is built from 15 residues. The germline CDR1 and CDR2 sequences are SNHLY and FYNNEI. J was trimmed by 7 bases and V by 6 bases; bases with no gene match: 15. In nucleotides, the CDR3 is TGTGCCAGCAGACGACAGGGACCCACTTTTGATGAGCAGTACTTC. It specifies CASRRQGPTFDEQYF.